These 30 T cell receptor beta chains share one sample of origin, sequenced in a study of blood T cell repertoires in COVID-19. TCRdb's table, derived via immunoSEQ multiplex PCR, lists solely in-frame clones and lacks some. The repertoire consists of about 200,000 clones, with around 76% occurring once and the leading ten covering about 8%. The sequenced sample consisted of peripheral blood. Receptors were obtained from an older woman with COVID-19, enrolled during active disease.

V is TRBV2 and J is TRBJ2-5; D unresolved. V dropped 1 base and J dropped 2 bases, with 8 bases sitting between them. Germline-derived CDR1 and CDR2 are SNHLY and FYNNEI. The CDR3 has 14 residues. The CDR3 sequence is CASSEVIGQETQYF. The CDR3 DNA follows: TGTGCCAGCAGTGAAGTAATCGGTCAAGAGACCCAGTACTTC.

The chain joins TRBV9 to TRBJ2-3, with 12 positions matching TRBD2. J gave up 4 bases and V 0 bases, and 3 bases lay outside the gene matches. The length of the CDR3 is 16 residues. CDR1 SGDLS and CDR2 YYNGEE come from the germline V gene. CDR3 DNA sequence: TGTGCCAGCAGCGTAGGACTAGCGGGAGTGGCAGATACGCAGTATTTT. This encodes CASSVGLAGVADTQYF.

The chain joins TRBV4-2 to TRBJ2-3; 12 bases line up with TRBD2. The ends lost 4 bases at V and 5 bases at J; junction bases unmatched: 10. Germline V gene data show CDR1 as LGHNA and CDR2 as YNFKEQ. The CDR3 is made up of 17 amino acids. The CDR3 nucleotides are TGTGCCAGCAGCCGCTTTCTAGCGGGAGGGCCCCTAGATACGCAGTATTTT. The encoded protein is CASSRFLAGGPLDTQYF.

This clone was counted only a few times. The rearrangement links TRBV25-1 to TRBJ1-2; 7 bases fit TRBD1. CDR3 length: 13 amino acids. V dropped 5 bases and J dropped 4; count of bases not matched to a gene: 4. Germline V gene sequence: CDR1 MGHDK, CDR2 SYGVNS. CDR3 in amino acids: CASSTGAPYGYTF. The DNA for the CDR3 is TGTGCCAGCAGTACAGGGGCCCCCTATGGCTACACCTTC.

This sequence joins TRBV7-8 and TRBJ1-5, with D possibly being TRBD1 (5 bases). CDR3 length equals 15 residues. Per germline, CDR1 SGHVS and CDR2 FQNEAQ. Trimming shortened V by 4 bases and J by 7 bases, and 17 bases separated the two germline ends. The CDR3 spells CASSSVVGGGQPQHF. The CDR3 DNA is TGTGCCAGCAGCTCGGTCGTGGGGGGAGGCCAGCCCCAGCATTTT.

V usage is TRBV2 and J usage is TRBJ2-3; a weak D match, TRBD1 (6 bases). CDR3 length: 14 residues. Trimming removed 3 bases from V and 1 base from J, with 8 bases in between. Germline CDR1 SNHLY, CDR2 FYNNEI. The CDR3 sequence: CASSENRGTDTQYF. CDR3 nucleotide sequence: TGTGCCAGCAGTGAGAACAGGGGCACAGATACGCAGTATTTT.

This chain connects TRBV15 to TRBJ1-6; D remains ambiguous. CDR3 length: 13 amino acids. V lost 7 bases and J 0 bases, leaving 4 bases between the germline ends. Germline assignment: CDR1 LNHNV and CDR2 YYDKDF (reference sequence). The CDR3 loop reads CATKSSYNSPLHF. The CDR3 DNA sequence: TGTGCCACCAAGAGCTCCTATAATTCACCCCTCCACTTT. Combining the CDR3 with reference TRBV15 and TRBJ1-6 gives the whole variable domain DAMVIQNPRYQVTQFGKPVTLSCSQTLNHNVMYWYQQKSSQAPKLLFHYYDKDFNNEADTPDNFQSRRPNTSFCFLDIRSPGLGDTAMYLCATKSSYNSPLHFGNGTRLTVT.

The chain joins TRBV24-1 to TRBJ2-7; 8 bases are a match to TRBD1. V was clipped by 3 bases and J by 0 bases; unmatched bases: 3. This CDR3 is 15 amino acids long. Germline V gene data show CDR1 as KGHDR and CDR2 as SFDVKD. Here the CDR3 DNA reads TGTGCCACCAGTGATCCCGGGACAGGCTCCTACGAGCAGTACTTC. It is translated as CATSDPGTGSYEQYF.

This rearrangement joins TRBV19 to TRBJ1-1; TRBD1 agrees at 8 bases. Losses at the gene ends were 4 bases for V and 2 bases for J; bases not matched to a gene: 6. In germline, CDR1 is LNHDA, CDR2 SQIVND (reference sequence). This CDR3 contains 15 residues. CDR3 region: CASSSPGQANTEAFF. As DNA, the CDR3 is TGTGCCAGTAGTAGTCCGGGACAGGCCAACACTGAAGCTTTCTTT.

V and J are TRBV7-3 and TRBJ2-1; D unresolved. Trimming removed 5 bases at V and 0 bases at J, with 11 bases between. The germline V gene has CDR1 SGHTA and CDR2 FQGTGA. CDR3 length equals 15 residues. For the CDR3, the DNA is TGTGCCAGCAGCCCGACGCGGAGCTCCTACAATGAGCAGTTCTTC. Protein product: CASSPTRSSYNEQFF. Using reference TRBV7-3 and TRBJ2-1 for the parts outside the CDR3, the full variable domain is GAGVSQTPSNKVTEKGKYVELRCDPISGHTALYWYRQSLGQGPEFLIYFQGTGAADDSGLPNDRFFAVRPEGSVSTLKIQRTERGDSAVYLCASSPTRSSYNEQFFGPGTRLTVL.

The genes are TRBV6-2 or TRBV6-3 and TRBJ1-2; TRBD1 aligns across 8 bases. Germline CDR1 reads MNHEY; CDR2 reads SVGEGT. The CDR3 length is 14 residues. V shed 2 bases and J 6 bases; nucleotides not matched to a gene: 5. CDR3 bases: TGTGCCAGCAGTTACACGAAGACAGGGGATGGCTACACCTTC. Translated: CASSYTKTGDGYTF.

V and J are TRBV20-1 and TRBJ2-5; 12 bases agree with TRBD2. After removal of 3 bases from V and 5 bases from J, the junction contained 7 bases not matched to a gene. Germline V gene data show CDR1 as DFQATT and CDR2 as SNEGSKA (reference sequence). CDR3 size: 15 residues. CDR3 loop: CSASFVTSGSETQYF. CDR3 in DNA: TGCAGTGCTAGTTTCGTGACTAGCGGGAGTGAGACCCAGTACTTC.

The chain has TRBV28 and TRBJ2-7; 12 positions match TRBD2. V was clipped by 6 bases and J by 0 bases; unmatched bases: 0. Germline V lookup: CDR1 MDHEN, CDR2 SYDVKM. The CDR3 extends over 14 amino acids. Written as DNA, the CDR3 is TGTGCCAGCAGGACTAGCGGGAGCTCCTACGAGCAGTACTTC. Its protein product is CASRTSGSSYEQYF.

The chain joins TRBV10-1 to TRBJ2-2; TRBD2 aligns across 12 bases. CDR3 length equals 15 residues. CDR1 and CDR2 from the germline V gene are WNHNN and SYGVQD (reference sequence). V was pared by 4 bases and J by 4 bases, with 1 base of the junction left unmatched. CDR3 in amino acids: CASSASGGATGELFF. CDR3 DNA: TGCGCCAGCAGTGCTAGCGGGGGGGCCACCGGGGAGCTGTTTTTT.

This clone was picked up a small number of times. The DNA is left out, because the CDR3 cannot be placed on it with certainty; the CDR3 is given as TCRdb lists it. The CDR3: CASSSSGVGETQYF. This chain uses TRBV28 with TRBJ2-5; the table names TRBD2, a call not compared with the DNA. The CDR3 adds up to 14 amino acids, both ends counted. Germline V gives CDR1 MDHEN, CDR2 SYDVKM.

The chain has TRBV28 and TRBJ1-1; D is perhaps TRBD1 (6 bases). The CDR3 totals 15 residues. Trimming cost V 2 bases and J 4 bases, with 14 bases left between them. The germline gives CDR1 MDHEN, CDR2 SYDVKM. The CDR3 DNA reads as TGTGCCAGCAGTTTACAGGGGCGCGGGAGCACTGAAGCTTTCTTT. Protein product: CASSLQGRGSTEAFF.

This clone was counted a few times. V and J are TRBV9 and TRBJ2-5; 12 bases line up with TRBD2. The CDR3 spans 14 residues. V lost 2 bases, J lost 5 bases, and 1 base stayed unmatched. The V gene's germline CDR1 is SGDLS and CDR2 YYNGEE. This CDR3 is CASSVTSGGETQYF. DNA of the CDR3: TGTGCCAGCAGCGTTACTAGCGGGGGGGAGACCCAGTACTTC.

This clone appeared a few times. This sequence joins TRBV3-1 (or the pseudogene TRBV3-2) and TRBJ1-6; possibly TRBD1 for D (5 bases). Trimming removed 0 bases from V and 5 bases from J, with 5 bases in between. This CDR3 region has 14 residues. Germline V gene lookup returns CDR1 LGHDT and CDR2 YNNKEL (reference sequence). CDR3 amino acids: CASSQEGHNSPLHF. The CDR3, as DNA: TGTGCCAGCAGCCAAGAGGGGCATAATTCACCCCTCCACTTT.

This clone appeared a few times. The V call is TRBV11-2, the J call TRBJ1-2; D call uncertain. CDR1 is SGHAT, CDR2 FQNNGV, per germline. V dropped 2 bases and J dropped 7 bases, with 17 bases sitting between them. CDR3 size: 15 residues. CDR3 sequence reads: CASSLWSKPVSGYTF. The CDR3 DNA sequence: TGTGCCAGCAGCTTATGGTCCAAGCCCGTATCTGGCTACACCTTC.

The rearrangement links TRBV2 to TRBJ1-1, with 8 bases lining up with TRBD1. Trimming at V came to 9 bases and at J to 4 bases, leaving 13 bases not matched to a gene. Germline lookup yields CDR1 SNHLY and CDR2 FYNNEI. The CDR3 is 15 residues long. CDR3 DNA sequence: TGTGCCAGTATACTTAGGACAGGGCCCGGCACTGAAGCTTTCTTT. It translates to CASILRTGPGTEAFF.

This clone has only a few counts. The chain is built from TRBV19 and TRBJ2-1; 7 nucleotides agree with TRBD2. The CDR3 sequence is 16 residues long. V was pared by 1 base and J by 0 bases, with 3 bases of the junction left unmatched. Germline values: CDR1 LNHDA, CDR2 SQIVND (reference sequence). CDR3 residues: CASSIAAGRSYNEQFF. For the CDR3, the DNA is TGTGCCAGTAGTATAGCAGCGGGACGCTCCTACAATGAGCAGTTCTTC.

This clone was found once. The rearrangement joins TRBV12-3 or TRBV12-4 to TRBJ1-2; D not certain. The V end was cut by 3 bases, the J end by 5 bases, with 7 bases between. This CDR3 has 12 residues. The CDR3 protein is CASSLYTYGYTF. The CDR3 region has the DNA TGTGCCAGCAGTTTGTATACATATGGCTACACCTTC.

J is TRBJ2-5 and V is TRBV7-9; TRBD1 aligns across 7 bases. Germline loops: CDR1 SEHNR, CDR2 FQNEAQ (reference sequence). V trimming: 5 bases; J trimming: 4 bases; junction bases outside the gene matches: 13. The CDR3 runs to 16 residues. As DNA, the CDR3 is TGTGCCAGCAGCCCACCCCGACAGGGAGTGGGAGAGACCCAGTACTTC. As protein: CASSPPRQGVGETQYF.

The chain employs TRBV4-1 and TRBJ2-2, with 9 positions matching TRBD1. V gave up 4 bases and J gave up 2 bases; unmatched junction bases: 2. In germline, CDR1 is MGHRA, CDR2 YSYEKL. This CDR3 comprises 15 residues. The CDR3 loop is CASSRTGVNTGELFF. CDR3 in DNA: TGCGCCAGCAGCCGGACAGGGGTCAACACCGGGGAGCTGTTTTTT.

This chain uses TRBV3-1 (or the pseudogene TRBV3-2) with TRBJ1-2; weak D call: TRBD1 (6 bases). Germline V gives CDR1 LGHDT, CDR2 YNNKEL (reference sequence). This CDR3 region has 12 residues. V lost 3 bases, J lost 6 bases, and 8 bases lay in between. Here the CDR3 DNA reads TGTGCCAGCAGCCAGGGGACACATGGCTACACCTTC. It is translated as CASSQGTHGYTF.

A few counts support this clone. The gene calls are TRBV7-9 and TRBJ1-2; no clear D. Between the trimmed V and J ends, which lost 5 bases and 8 bases, there was a span of 9 bases. The CDR3 is 11 amino acids. The germline gives CDR1 SEHNR, CDR2 FQNEAQ (reference sequence). CDR3 in DNA: TGTGCCAGCAGCACCCCGGGGGGCTACACCTTC. It specifies CASSTPGGYTF.

This clone was detected once. The chain joins TRBV29-1 to TRBJ2-3, with 8 bases matching TRBD1. From germline, CDR1 is SQVTM and CDR2 ANQGSEA. Unmatched junction bases numbered 8, after V lost 0 bases and J lost 3 bases. The CDR3 runs 16 residues. CDR3 loop: CSVEEGRTGLTDTQYF. The CDR3 coding sequence is TGCAGCGTTGAAGAGGGCCGGACAGGGCTTACAGATACGCAGTATTTT.

This sequence joins TRBV15 and TRBJ1-3; D is ambiguous. The CDR3 consists of 14 residues. Deletions cut 3 bases from V and 3 bases from J, with 9 bases between. Germline assignment: CDR1 LNHNV and CDR2 YYDKDF (reference sequence). CDR3 nucleotide sequence: TGTGCCACCAGCAGCGAGTTATTTGGAAACACCATATATTTT. Translation: CATSSELFGNTIYF.

The V call is TRBV28, the J call TRBJ1-2; 8 nucleotides line up with TRBD1. Germline-derived CDR1 and CDR2 are MDHEN and SYDVKM. CDR3 length: 19 amino acids. The junction had 18 bases not matched to a gene; V was cut back by 1 base and J by 5 bases. CDR3 residues: CASSLLGRGREPPTYGYTF. In DNA form, the CDR3 reads TGTGCCAGCAGTTTATTGGGCAGGGGGCGCGAACCCCCAACTTATGGCTACACCTTC.

This clone was detected once. The rearrangement uses TRBV19 and TRBJ2-1; the match to TRBD2 covers 8 bases. J lost 8 bases, V lost 5 bases, and 8 bases had no gene match. CDR3 size: 14 residues. In germline, CDR1 is LNHDA, CDR2 SQIVND (reference sequence). CDR3 protein: CASSLLAVRHEQFF. CDR3 DNA sequence: TGTGCCAGTAGTCTACTAGCGGTCCGGCATGAGCAGTTCTTC.